This TCR beta chain came from a study of CXCR3-negative and CXCR3-positive naive CD8 T cells. General observations from the study: PBMCs showed partially decreased CXCR3 expression after cryopreservation, and most assays used fresh PBMCs. Surface CD5 looked about the same in the naive subsets, so the authors worked out TCR strength from TRB CDR3 properties. Diversity in memory CD8+ cells fell much lower than the comparably high levels seen in both naive subsets. Unlike memory cells, which differed, naive CXCR3-negative and CXCR3-positive cells had similar TRBV-TRBJ usage.

A note on this clonotype: Its antigen is not known.

Germline V lookup: CDR1 SGHVS, CDR2 FNYEAQ. The CDR3 has 13 residues. The libraries of TRB cDNA were constructed through 5' RACE using UMI labels. TCRdb reprocessed the 5' RACE reads and stores each CDR3 protein as one record, lacking DNA. This sample's clone table lists approximately 37,000 distinct CDR3 sequences. The rearrangement joins TRBV7-6 to TRBJ2-2. The source is a human donor in good health. Some clones in this sample may be carry-over from other donors' samples. Input material: memory CD8+ T cells from blood. CDR3 sequence: CASSLLNTGELFF.